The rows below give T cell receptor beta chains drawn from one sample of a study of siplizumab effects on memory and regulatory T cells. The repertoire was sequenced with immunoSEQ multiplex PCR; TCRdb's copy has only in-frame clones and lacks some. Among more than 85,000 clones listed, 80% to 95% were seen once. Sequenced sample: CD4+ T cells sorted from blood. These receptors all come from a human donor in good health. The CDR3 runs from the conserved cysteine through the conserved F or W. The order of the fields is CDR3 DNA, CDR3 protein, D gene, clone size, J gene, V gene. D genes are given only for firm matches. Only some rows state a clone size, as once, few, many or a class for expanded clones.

CDR3nt: TGCGCCAGCAGCCCGACCCGTGCAGATACGCAGTATTTT
CDR3aa: CASSPTRADTQYF
d_gene: -
abundance: once
j_gene: TRBJ2-3
v_gene: TRBV5-1

CDR3nt: TGTGCCAGCAAAGACAGAGACACCGGGGAGCTGTTTTTT
CDR3aa: CASKDRDTGELFF
d_gene: -
abundance: -
j_gene: TRBJ2-2
v_gene: TRBV10-3

CDR3nt: TGTGCCAGCAAGCAGACGGGACTAGCCTACGAGCAGTACTTC
CDR3aa: CASKQTGLAYEQYF
d_gene: TRBD2
abundance: -
j_gene: TRBJ2-7
v_gene: TRBV25-1

CDR3nt: TGTGCCAGCAGCGTAGATCCCCGGGCAGATACGCAGTATTTT
CDR3aa: CASSVDPRADTQYF
d_gene: -
abundance: once
j_gene: TRBJ2-3
v_gene: TRBV9

CDR3nt: TGTGCTAGTGGTTTTGGAACAACTAGCACAGATACGCAGTATTTT
CDR3aa: CASGFGTTSTDTQYF
d_gene: -
abundance: -
j_gene: TRBJ2-3
v_gene: TRBV12-5

CDR3nt: TGTGCCTGGACACTAGCGAGCCACGCGACGTACTACAATGAGCAGTTCTTC
CDR3aa: CAWTLASHATYYNEQFF
d_gene: TRBD2
abundance: -
j_gene: TRBJ2-1
v_gene: TRBV30

CDR3nt: TGTGCCAGCAGCGTAGTCCGCGGGGCTACCTACAATGAGCAGTTCTTC
CDR3aa: CASSVVRGATYNEQFF
d_gene: -
abundance: -
j_gene: TRBJ2-1
v_gene: TRBV9

CDR3nt: TGTGCCAGTAGTATGAGTGGGGGGGACGAAAAACTGTTTTTT
CDR3aa: CASSMSGGDEKLFF
d_gene: -
abundance: -
j_gene: TRBJ1-4
v_gene: TRBV19

CDR3nt: TGTGCCAGCAGTGAGGTCCAGGGGGCCCTTTATCAGCCCCAGCATTTT
CDR3aa: CASSEVQGALYQPQHF
d_gene: TRBD1
abundance: -
j_gene: TRBJ1-5
v_gene: TRBV2

CDR3nt: TGTGCCAGCAGCGTAGACCTCACAGGGGGCTTGGAGACCCAGTACTTC
CDR3aa: CASSVDLTGGLETQYF
d_gene: TRBD1
abundance: -
j_gene: TRBJ2-5
v_gene: TRBV9

CDR3nt: TGTGCCAGTAATAGGGGACAGGGGGCGCAAAAATTCTACAATGAGCAGTTCTTC
CDR3aa: CASNRGQGAQKFYNEQFF
d_gene: TRBD1
abundance: -
j_gene: TRBJ2-1
v_gene: TRBV19

CDR3nt: TGTGCCAGCAGTTACTCGGGGGACCGGGAAAAACTGTTTTTT
CDR3aa: CASSYSGDREKLFF
d_gene: -
abundance: -
j_gene: TRBJ1-4
v_gene: TRBV6-6

CDR3nt: TGTGCCAGCAGCTTAAGGGCTAGCGGGAGAAACACTGGGGCCAACGTCCTGACTTTC
CDR3aa: CASSLRASGRNTGANVLTF
d_gene: TRBD2
abundance: -
j_gene: TRBJ2-6
v_gene: TRBV7-3

CDR3nt: TGTGCCAGTAGGGTGGGACAGGGAGGAGTGAAGCCCCAGCATTTT
CDR3aa: CASRVGQGGVKPQHF
d_gene: TRBD1
abundance: -
j_gene: TRBJ1-5
v_gene: TRBV19

CDR3nt: TGTGCCTGGAGTGGGGAATACTATGGCCACACCTTC
CDR3aa: CAWSGEYYGHTF
d_gene: -
abundance: -
j_gene: TRBJ1-2
v_gene: TRBV30

CDR3nt: TGTGCCAGCAGCCCCCTGGGACTAGCGGGAGCTATTGGGGGGTATGAGCAGTTCTTC
CDR3aa: CASSPLGLAGAIGGYEQFF
d_gene: TRBD2
abundance: -
j_gene: TRBJ2-1
v_gene: TRBV9

CDR3nt: TGTGCCAGCTCACCACAGGTCCCCTCGGGCAGCTCTGGAAACACCATATATTTT
CDR3aa: CASSPQVPSGSSGNTIYF
d_gene: -
abundance: -
j_gene: TRBJ1-3
v_gene: TRBV18

CDR3nt: TGTGCCAGCAGCCCGCAGCCGGGGTACACTGAAGCTTTCTTT
CDR3aa: CASSPQPGYTEAFF
d_gene: -
abundance: -
j_gene: TRBJ1-1
v_gene: TRBV7-2

CDR3nt: TGTGCCAGCAGCTTGGTAAGACAGGGAGCCTATGGCTACACCTTC
CDR3aa: CASSLVRQGAYGYTF
d_gene: TRBD1
abundance: -
j_gene: TRBJ1-2
v_gene: TRBV5-4

CDR3nt: TGCGCCAGCAGCTTCCTTGTCGGAGGGCCTGAAGCTTTCTTT
CDR3aa: CASSFLVGGPEAFF
d_gene: -
abundance: -
j_gene: TRBJ1-1
v_gene: TRBV5-1

CDR3nt: TGTGCCAGCAGACAGCCAGGGGCACTTTCCGAGCAGTACTTC
CDR3aa: CASRQPGALSEQYF
d_gene: -
abundance: -
j_gene: TRBJ2-7
v_gene: TRBV6-1

CDR3nt: TGCGCCAGCAGCTTGGCGGGGATCCGGGGGGGAACTACAGATACGCAGTATTTT
CDR3aa: CASSLAGIRGGTTDTQYF
d_gene: TRBD2
abundance: -
j_gene: TRBJ2-3
v_gene: TRBV5-1

CDR3nt: TGTGCCAGCAGTTTTTCTCGGGGGCGCGGTGGTCTCGAAGCTTTCTTT
CDR3aa: CASSFSRGRGGLEAFF
d_gene: -
abundance: -
j_gene: TRBJ1-1
v_gene: TRBV28

CDR3nt: TGTGCCAGCAGCGATGCCAGGGTACTCAAAAACATTCAGTACTTC
CDR3aa: CASSDARVLKNIQYF
d_gene: -
abundance: few
j_gene: TRBJ2-4
v_gene: TRBV5-4

CDR3nt: TGTGCCAGCAGTGAAGCAACAGGGGGTCGGAATGAGCAGTTCTTC
CDR3aa: CASSEATGGRNEQFF
d_gene: TRBD1
abundance: -
j_gene: TRBJ2-1
v_gene: TRBV6-1

CDR3nt: TGTGCCAGCAGCACCAGGGAGACCCAGTACTTC
CDR3aa: CASSTRETQYF
d_gene: -
abundance: -
j_gene: TRBJ2-5
v_gene: TRBV5-4

CDR3nt: TGTGCCAGCAGTTTTTGGGGGGAGACCCAGTACTTC
CDR3aa: CASSFWGETQYF
d_gene: -
abundance: -
j_gene: TRBJ2-5
v_gene: TRBV28

CDR3nt: TGTGCCAGCAGACACCCTCGGGATCAGCCCCAGCATTTT
CDR3aa: CASRHPRDQPQHF
d_gene: -
abundance: -
j_gene: TRBJ1-5
v_gene: TRBV5-4

CDR3nt: TGTGCCAGCAGCCAAAGTCGATCTAATGAAAAACTGTTTTTT
CDR3aa: CASSQSRSNEKLFF
d_gene: -
abundance: -
j_gene: TRBJ1-4
v_gene: TRBV14

CDR3nt: TGTGCCAGTAGTATCTACGACAGGGCGGCCACCGGGGAGCTGTTTTTT
CDR3aa: CASSIYDRAATGELFF
d_gene: TRBD1
abundance: -
j_gene: TRBJ2-2
v_gene: TRBV19

CDR3nt: TGCGCCAGCAGCCTGAAGAAGGGAACTGAAGCTTTCTTT
CDR3aa: CASSLKKGTEAFF
d_gene: -
abundance: -
j_gene: TRBJ1-1
v_gene: TRBV5-1

CDR3nt: TGTGCCAGCAGACGCCCGAACGTAGGGACAGGGTCTTCGGTGCAGTACTTC
CDR3aa: CASRRPNVGTGSSVQYF
d_gene: TRBD1
abundance: -
j_gene: TRBJ2-7
v_gene: TRBV27

CDR3nt: TGTGCCAGCAGTTTAAGGAGGTCTAACTATGGCTACACCTTC
CDR3aa: CASSLRRSNYGYTF
d_gene: -
abundance: -
j_gene: TRBJ1-2
v_gene: TRBV28

CDR3nt: TGTGCCAGCAGTTTATCTCTAGCGGGCACAGATACGCAGTATTTT
CDR3aa: CASSLSLAGTDTQYF
d_gene: TRBD2
abundance: -
j_gene: TRBJ2-3
v_gene: TRBV27

CDR3nt: TGTGCCAGCAGCCCCCGGACCTACGCGGCAGATACGCAGTATTTT
CDR3aa: CASSPRTYAADTQYF
d_gene: -
abundance: -
j_gene: TRBJ2-3
v_gene: TRBV4-2

CDR3nt: TGTGCCAGCAGTGACGGTATCATGGGTACGCAGTATTTT
CDR3aa: CASSDGIMGTQYF
d_gene: -
abundance: -
j_gene: TRBJ2-3
v_gene: TRBV6-4

CDR3nt: TGCGCCAGCAGCCCCACCCCCACCGGGGAGCTGTTTTTT
CDR3aa: CASSPTPTGELFF
d_gene: -
abundance: -
j_gene: TRBJ2-2
v_gene: TRBV10-2

CDR3nt: TGCGCCAGCAGCTCTGTAACTCGGACTAGCGGATACAATGAGCAGTTCTTC
CDR3aa: CASSSVTRTSGYNEQFF
d_gene: TRBD2
abundance: -
j_gene: TRBJ2-1
v_gene: TRBV5-1

CDR3nt: TGTGCCAGCAGCTCCGTTGTTGGTAGCAATGAGCAGTTCTTC
CDR3aa: CASSSVVGSNEQFF
d_gene: -
abundance: -
j_gene: TRBJ2-1
v_gene: TRBV7-8

CDR3nt: TGTGCCAGCAGCATAGGACAGGGCGCCGTTTTT
CDR3aa: CASSIGQGAVF
d_gene: TRBD1
abundance: -
j_gene: TRBJ1-4
v_gene: TRBV5-5

CDR3nt: TGTGCCAGCAGCCAACGTGACAATTCCTACGAGCAGTACTTC
CDR3aa: CASSQRDNSYEQYF
d_gene: -
abundance: -
j_gene: TRBJ2-7
v_gene: TRBV4-2